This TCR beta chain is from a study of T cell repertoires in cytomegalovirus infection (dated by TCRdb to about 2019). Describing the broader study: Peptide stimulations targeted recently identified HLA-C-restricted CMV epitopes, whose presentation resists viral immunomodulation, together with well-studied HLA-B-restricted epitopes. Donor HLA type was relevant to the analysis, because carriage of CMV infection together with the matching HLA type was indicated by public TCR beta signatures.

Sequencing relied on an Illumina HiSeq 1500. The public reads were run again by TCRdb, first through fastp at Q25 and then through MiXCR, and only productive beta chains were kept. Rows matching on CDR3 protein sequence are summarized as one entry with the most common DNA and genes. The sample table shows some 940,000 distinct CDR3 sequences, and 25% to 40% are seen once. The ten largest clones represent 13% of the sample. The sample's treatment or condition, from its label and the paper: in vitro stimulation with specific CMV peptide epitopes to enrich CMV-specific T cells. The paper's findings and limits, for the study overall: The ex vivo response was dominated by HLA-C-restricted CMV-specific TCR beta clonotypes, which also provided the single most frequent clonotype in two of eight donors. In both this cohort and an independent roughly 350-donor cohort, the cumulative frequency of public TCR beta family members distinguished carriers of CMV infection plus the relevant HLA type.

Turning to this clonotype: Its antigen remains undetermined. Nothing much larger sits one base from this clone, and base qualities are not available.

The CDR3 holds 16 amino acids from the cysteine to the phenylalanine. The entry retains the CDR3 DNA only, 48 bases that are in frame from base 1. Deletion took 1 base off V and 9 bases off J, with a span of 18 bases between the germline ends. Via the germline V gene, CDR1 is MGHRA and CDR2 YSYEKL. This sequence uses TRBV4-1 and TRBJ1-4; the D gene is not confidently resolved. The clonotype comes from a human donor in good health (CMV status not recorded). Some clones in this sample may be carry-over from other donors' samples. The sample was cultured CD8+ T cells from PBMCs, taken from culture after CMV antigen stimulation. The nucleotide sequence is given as TGCGCCAGCAGCCAAGGTTTGAGGACCGCGCCACAAAAACTGTTTTTT. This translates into CASSQGLRTAPQKLFF.